These 14 T cell receptor beta chains were sequenced from one sample in a study of blood T cell repertoires in COVID-19 (dated by TCRdb to the early 2020s). To prepare the library, the immunoSEQ multiplex PCR assay was applied. TCRdb obtained this table from immuneACCESS and retained in-frame rearrangements with V and J assigned. These tables miss some clones; where compared with another copy, unresolved V genes account for less than half of the shortfall, and the remainder is unexplained. Within this sample are some 97,000 clones, with around four fifths of them counted one time only. About an eighth of the sample is in the top ten clones. Input material: peripheral blood. The origin of the receptors is a man in his fifties with active or convalescent COVID-19.

The chain recombines TRBV5-1 with TRBJ2-7; 7 bases line up with TRBD1. After removal of 0 bases from V and 0 bases from J, the junction contained 6 bases not matched to a gene. Per the germline V gene, CDR1 is SGHRS and CDR2 is YFSETQ. This CDR3 is 16 amino acids long. The CDR3 region is CASSLVGQSYSYEQYF. The CDR3 nucleotides read TGCGCCAGCAGCTTGGTGGGACAGAGCTACTCCTACGAGCAGTACTTC.

The rearrangement links TRBV24-1 to TRBJ2-1; TRBD2 aligns across 14 bases. Germline loops: CDR1 KGHDR, CDR2 SFDVKD. CDR3 length equals 15 residues. V lost 7 bases, J lost 10 bases, and 8 bases stayed unmatched. CDR3 protein: CATSLTSGRAREQFF. DNA of the CDR3: TGTGCCACCAGCCTGACTAGCGGGAGGGCCAGGGAGCAGTTCTTC.

This clone was recorded only once. The J gene is TRBJ1-1, the V gene TRBV18; D is undetermined. The CDR3 spans 14 residues. V gave up 3 bases and J gave up 2 bases, with 10 bases separating them. CDR1 is KGHSH and CDR2 is LQKENI in the germline V gene. The CDR3 protein is CASSPGVQNTEAFF. CDR3 sequence (DNA): TGTGCCAGCTCACCCGGGGTTCAAAACACTGAAGCTTTCTTT. The entire variable domain, with the rest obtained from reference TRBV18 and TRBJ1-1, is as follows: NAGVMQNPRHLVRRRGQEARLRCSPMKGHSHVYWYRQLPEEGLKFMVYLQKENIIDESGMPKERFSAEFPKEGPSILRIQQVVRGDSAAYFCASSPGVQNTEAFFGQGTRLTVV.

This clone showed up just once. V gene TRBV9 combines with J gene TRBJ2-1; 10 nucleotides match TRBD2. This CDR3 is built from 15 residues. Per germline, CDR1 SGDLS and CDR2 YYNGEE. V was clipped by 3 bases and J by 5 bases; unmatched bases: 5. CDR3 loop: CASSAGLAENNEQFF. In DNA form, the CDR3 reads TGTGCCAGCAGCGCCGGACTAGCGGAGAACAATGAGCAGTTCTTC.

The rearrangement links TRBV7-9 to TRBJ1-2; 8 bases are a match to TRBD1. J gave up 7 bases and V 3 bases, and 7 bases lay outside the gene matches. Germline lookup yields CDR1 SEHNR and CDR2 FQNEAQ (reference sequence). The CDR3 length is 14 residues. CDR3 residues: CASSFPGQAGGYTF. In nucleotides, the CDR3 is TGTGCCAGCAGCTTTCCGGGACAGGCCGGTGGCTACACCTTC.

This chain links TRBV4-2 with TRBJ1-2; D gene uncertain. Trimming removed 2 bases at V and 8 bases at J, with 12 bases between. Germline CDR1 is LGHNA and CDR2 is YNFKEQ. The CDR3 contains 13 residues. The CDR3 sequence: CASSQNSDGGYTF. In DNA, the CDR3 is TGTGCCAGCAGCCAAAATTCTGACGGGGGCTACACCTTC.

V gene TRBV5-1 combines with J gene TRBJ2-1, with a weak D call TRBD2 (6 bases). The CDR3 spans 15 residues. Between the trimmed V and J ends, which lost 2 bases and 4 bases, there was a span of 13 bases. The germline CDR1 and CDR2 sequences are SGHRS and YFSETQ. CDR3 protein: CASSFRDFLYNEQFF. DNA of the CDR3: TGCGCCAGCAGCTTCCGGGACTTCCTTTACAATGAGCAGTTCTTC.

The CDR3 sequence is CASSVGQESGNTIYF. In DNA form, the CDR3 reads TGTGCCAGCAGCGTGGGACAGGAGTCTGGAAACACCATATATTTT. V is TRBV9 and J is TRBJ1-3, with TRBD1 matching 8 bases. The ends lost 2 bases at V and 1 base at J; junction bases unmatched: 2. Germline CDR1 reads SGDLS; CDR2 reads YYNGEE. This CDR3 is 15 amino acids long.

The chain combines TRBV2 with TRBJ1-1; D remains ambiguous. The CDR3 has 14 residues. V was clipped by 0 bases and J by 5 bases, with 10 bases between them. CDR1 and CDR2 (germline): SNHLY, FYNNEI. The CDR3 bases are TGTGCCAGCAGTGAAGCGGGTCTCGGGACTGAAGCTTTCTTT. The encoded protein is CASSEAGLGTEAFF. The full variable domain, in which reference TRBV2 and TRBJ1-1 provide the parts outside the CDR3, is EPEVTQTPSHQVTQMGQEVILRCVPISNHLYFYWYRQILGQKVEFLVSFYNNEISEKSEIFDDQFSVERPDGSNFTLKIRSTKLEDSAMYFCASSEAGLGTEAFFGQGTRLTVV.

The rearrangement uses TRBV27 and TRBJ1-2, with a possible D match to TRBD1 (6 bases). CDR1 is MNHEY and CDR2 is SMNVEV in the germline V gene (reference sequence). V was clipped by 2 bases and J by 7 bases, with 17 bases between them. This CDR3 is built from 15 residues. The CDR3 is CASSLAAGVKFGYTF. The CDR3 nucleotides read TGTGCCAGCAGTTTAGCGGCAGGGGTTAAATTTGGCTACACCTTC.

The chain joins TRBV15 to TRBJ2-1, with D possibly being TRBD1 (6 bases). Germline V gene sequence: CDR1 LNHNV, CDR2 YYDKDF (reference sequence). V lost 0 bases, J lost 8 bases, and 11 bases lay in between. The CDR3 covers 14 residues. The CDR3 region has the DNA TGTGCCACCAGCAGAGATAGGGGGAGCTATGAGCAGTTCTTC. Translation: CATSRDRGSYEQFF.

V and J are TRBV27 and TRBJ1-1; 7 positions agree with TRBD1. The CDR3 has 15 amino acids. J lost 4 bases, V lost 6 bases, and 11 bases had no gene match. The V gene's germline CDR1 is MNHEY and CDR2 SMNVEV (reference sequence). CDR3 nucleotide sequence: TGTGCCAGCAGCCGAAGACAGGGAATGGTCACTGAAGCTTTCTTT. Translated: CASSRRQGMVTEAFF.

As DNA, the CDR3 is TGCGCCAGCAGCTCCGGTTCCGGGGAGCTGTTTTTT. Translated: CASSSGSGELFF. The chain is built from TRBV5-1 and TRBJ2-2; D not resolved. Deletions cut 3 bases from V and 6 bases from J, with 6 bases between. The germline V gene encodes CDR1 SGHRS and CDR2 YFSETQ. The CDR3 totals 12 residues.

The V call is TRBV6-5, the J call TRBJ2-3; D perhaps matches TRBD1 (7 bases). This CDR3 is built from 13 residues. The ends were cut back, 6 bases at V and 6 bases at J, with 13 bases in the middle. The germline CDR1 and CDR2 sequences are MNHEY and SVGAGI. CDR3 sequence: CASRKTGRDTQYF. The CDR3 DNA is TGTGCCAGCAGGAAGACAGGGAGGGATACGCAGTATTTT.